The clone carrying this T cell receptor (beta chain) has a single count. The antigen is not known. The time point is: peripheral blood 6 weeks after treatment start. Trimming removed 6 bases from V and 9 bases from J; junction bases left unmatched: 6. Germline CDR1 and CDR2: MGHDK and SYGVNS. The CDR3 covers 13 residues. Produced via immunoSEQ multiplex PCR; TCRdb's table is partial and in-frame only. The sample holds some 110,000 clones; about 89% are singletons and the top ten take approximately 1.7%. The sample belongs to a study of PD-L1 blockade in urothelial cancer. Study in general: Most patients, about 90% of the roughly 29, were males with bladder-origin cancer.

Study-wide results and limits: In blood sampled pretreatment, TCR clonality below the median predicted better survival.

The chain is built from TRBV25-1 and TRBJ2-1, with 9 positions matching TRBD1. Sample: PBMCs, taken around atezolizumab (anti-PD-L1) treatment. The clonotype was recovered from a man in his sixties with urothelial cancer. The CDR3 DNA reads TGTGCCAGCAGGGGAACAGGGGGCGGTGAGCAGTTCTTC. Its translation: CASRGTGGGEQFF.